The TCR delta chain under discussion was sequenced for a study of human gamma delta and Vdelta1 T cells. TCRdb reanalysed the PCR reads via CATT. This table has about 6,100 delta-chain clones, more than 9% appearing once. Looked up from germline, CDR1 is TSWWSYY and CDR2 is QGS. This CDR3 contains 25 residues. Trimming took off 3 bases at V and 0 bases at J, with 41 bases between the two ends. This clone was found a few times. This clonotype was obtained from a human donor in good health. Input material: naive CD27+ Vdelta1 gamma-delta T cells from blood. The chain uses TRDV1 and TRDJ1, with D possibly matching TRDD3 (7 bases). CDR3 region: CALGDGSPSLGAKKTFLLYTDKLIF. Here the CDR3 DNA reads TGTGCTCTTGGGGACGGTTCCCCTTCCCTGGGGGCTAAAAAAACGTTTCTTTTGTACACCGATAAACTCATCTTT.